A selection of T cell receptor beta chains follows, all from one sample in a study of blood T cells in healthy people across ages. Each CDR3 protein is one row after TCRdb ran MiXCR on the 5' RACE reads. The table records 790,000 or so distinct CDR3 sequences, more than 35% of them present only once. The specimen sequenced was blood. These receptors all stem from a man older than 75 in good health. Both conserved end residues are part of each CDR3. Each record gives: V gene, clone size, J gene, D gene, CDR3 protein, CDR3 DNA. The D gene is left open where the match is weak. Rows may omit the clone size; those that give it use once, few, many or a size class.

TRBV18	NA	TRBJ2-1	TRBD2	CASSPRLDRTSGGNEQFF	TGTGCCAGCTCACCCAGACTCGATAGGACTAGCGGGGGCAATGAGCAGTTCTTC
TRBV28	few	TRBJ2-5	NA	CASSHPQGSETQYF	TGTGCCAGCAGTCACCCACAGGGATCCGAGACCCAGTACTTC
TRBV12-3/TRBV12-4	NA	TRBJ2-7	TRBD2	CASSLGRECEQYF	TGTGCCAGCAGCCTCGGGCGGGAGTGCGAGCAGTACTTC
TRBV2	NA	TRBJ2-7	NA	CASSEAGGPYEQYF	TGTGCCAGCAGTGAAGCGGGGGGACCCTACGAGCAGTACTTC
TRBV28	NA	TRBJ1-2	NA	CVSSTRGGYTF	TGTGTCAGCAGTACCAGGGGTGGCTACACCTTC
TRBV10-3	many	TRBJ2-2	NA	CAISESERTTGELFF	TGTGCCATCAGTGAGTCCGAACGAACCACCGGGGAGCTGTTTTTT
TRBV28	few	TRBJ2-7	TRBD1	CASSLDGTGTYEQYF	TGTGCCAGCAGTTTAGATGGGACAGGAACCTACGAGCAGTACTTC
TRBV29-1	NA	TRBJ2-3	TRBD2	CSVPFWASGKTDTQYF	TGCAGCGTCCCCTTTTGGGCTAGCGGGAAGACAGATACGCAGTATTTT
TRBV9	NA	TRBJ2-1	TRBD2	CASSVEDLRVLAGGRGSYNEQFF	TGTGCCAGCAGCGTAGAAGATCTGCGGGTACTAGCGGGAGGGCGGGGTTCCTACAATGAGCAGTTCTTC
TRBV7-2	once	TRBJ1-5	NA	CASSLESGRGQPQHF	TGTGCCAGCAGCTTAGAGTCAGGGCGGGGTCAGCCCCAGCATTTT
TRBV12-3/TRBV12-4	NA	TRBJ1-1	NA	CASSLGAEAFF	TGTGCCAGCAGTTTAGGAGCTGAAGCTTTCTTT
TRBV6-6	NA	TRBJ1-2	NA	CASSLTEDYGYTF	TGTGCCAGCAGCCTGACAGAGGACTATGGCTACACCTTC
TRBV29-1	NA	TRBJ1-4	NA	CSVGDGASGKLFF	TGCAGCGTTGGGGACGGAGCGAGTGGAAAACTGTTTTTT
TRBV10-3	NA	TRBJ2-5	NA	CAISESSGAQVETQYF	TGTGCCATCAGTGAGTCGTCAGGGGCCCAGGTCGAGACCCAGTACTTC
TRBV20-1	few	TRBJ2-5	TRBD1	CSAEGQSMTQYF	TGCAGTGCTGAGGGACAGAGCATGACCCAGTACTTC
TRBV6-5	NA	TRBJ2-7	NA	CASSYQAAALTYEQYF	TGTGCCAGCAGTTACCAGGCGGCGGCCTTAACCTACGAGCAGTACTTC
TRBV25-1	NA	TRBJ2-5	NA	CASSEPGPQETQYF	TGTGCCAGCAGTGAACCGGGCCCCCAAGAGACCCAGTACTTC
TRBV7-2	NA	TRBJ2-1	TRBD2	CASSRPGRISYNEQFF	TGTGCCAGCAGCCGTCCCGGGAGGATCTCCTACAATGAGCAGTTCTTC
TRBV12-3/TRBV12-4	NA	TRBJ2-3	TRBD2	CASSLLASGGLDTQYF	TGTGCCAGCAGTTTATTGGCTAGCGGGGGTTTGGATACGCAGTATTTT
TRBV20-1	few	TRBJ1-6	TRBD1	CSARDGQGSYNSPLHF	TGCAGTGCTAGAGACGGACAGGGTTCCTATAATTCACCCCTCCACTTT
TRBV5-1	once	TRBJ2-1	NA	CASSCQPVKGDEQFF	TGCGCCAGCAGCTGTCAGCCCGTCAAGGGGGATGAGCAGTTCTTC
TRBV20-1	few	TRBJ2-1	NA	CSASSEDEQFF	TGCAGTGCCTCTAGCGAAGATGAGCAGTTCTTC
TRBV5-5	many	TRBJ2-3	TRBD2	CASSLEGTSGTDTQYF	TGTGCCAGCAGCTTGGAGGGGACTAGCGGCACAGATACGCAGTATTTT
TRBV29-1	many	TRBJ2-1	NA	CSPEQGNEQFF	TGCAGCCCTGAACAGGGAAATGAGCAGTTCTTC
TRBV21-1	many	TRBJ2-1	NA	CASSKEGHSGSQIYSEFF	TGTGCCAGCAGCAAAGAAGGACATAGCGGGAGCCAGATCTATAGTGAGTTCTTC
TRBV12-3/TRBV12-4	few	TRBJ2-5	TRBD2	CASSFSGRKETQYF	TGTGCCAGCAGTTTTAGCGGGAGGAAAGAGACCCAGTACTTC
TRBV18	NA	TRBJ1-1	NA	CASSPPGTEAFF	TGTGCCAGCTCACCGCCCGGGACGGAAGCTTTCTTT